The T cell receptor (beta chain) under discussion was sequenced for a study of immune evolution from preneoplasia to lung adenocarcinoma. The sample holds a few counts of this clone. Sequencing was performed with immunoSEQ multiplex PCR; in TCRdb, only in-frame clones are kept and a portion is missing. This table has fewer than 8,000 clones, about 83% appearing once. V lost 0 bases and J lost 4, with 13 bases in between. The CDR3 runs 15 residues. Germline loops: CDR1 GTSNPN, CDR2 SVGIG (reference sequence). The material sequenced was FFPE minimally invasive lung adenocarcinoma tissue. The TCR originated in a person aged 65 to 85 with lung adenocarcinoma. The gene calls are TRBV30 and TRBJ1-3; tentatively, D is TRBD1 (6 bases). The CDR3 region has the DNA TGTGCCTGGAGTGTAGGGGGGGCGGCCGGAAACACCATATATTTT. This codes for CAWSVGGAAGNTIYF.